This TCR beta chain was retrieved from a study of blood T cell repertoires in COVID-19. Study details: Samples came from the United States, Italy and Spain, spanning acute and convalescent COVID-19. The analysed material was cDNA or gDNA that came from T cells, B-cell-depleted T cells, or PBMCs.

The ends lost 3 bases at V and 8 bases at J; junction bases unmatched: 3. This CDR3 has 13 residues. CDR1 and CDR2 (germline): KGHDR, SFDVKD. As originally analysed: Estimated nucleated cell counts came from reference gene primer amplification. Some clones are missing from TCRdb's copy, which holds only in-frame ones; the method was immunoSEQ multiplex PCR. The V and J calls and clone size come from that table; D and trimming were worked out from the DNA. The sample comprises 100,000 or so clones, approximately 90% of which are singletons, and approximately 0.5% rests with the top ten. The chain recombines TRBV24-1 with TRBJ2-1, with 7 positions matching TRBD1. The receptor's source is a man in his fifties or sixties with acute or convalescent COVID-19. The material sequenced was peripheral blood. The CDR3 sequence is CATSDGTADEQFF. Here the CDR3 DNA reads TGTGCCACCAGTGATGGGACAGCCGATGAGCAGTTCTTC.